This entry is about one T cell receptor (beta chain). This sample stems from a study of T-cell reconstitution after alpha-beta-depleted transplantation in children. This CDR3 has 14 amino acids. Trimming took off 4 bases at V and 8 bases at J, with 16 bases between the two ends. CDR1 is SGHRS and CDR2 is YFSETQ in the germline V gene. TCRbeta library preparation incorporated unique molecular identifiers. MiXCR, applied by TCRdb to the PCR reads, yields one record per CDR3 protein. The sample gives 500,000 to 650,000 distinct CDR3 sequences, over 10% of which show up once; about 2% is in the top ten. The TCR originated in a male patient aged 10-17 years who had a stem cell transplant for acute myeloid leukemia, so the T cells may come from the graft donor. The sequences come from PBMCs, mostly from graft donor cells, collected 360 days after TCRalphabeta/CD19-depleted stem cell transplant. V is TRBV5-1 and J is TRBJ2-1; weak D call: TRBD2 (5 bases). The CDR3 DNA is TGCGCCAGCAGCCTAATAACTAGTATCTATGAGCAGTTCTTC. This sequence encodes CASSLITSIYEQFF.